Following are 26 T cell receptor beta chains from one sample sequenced in a study of blood T cell repertoires in COVID-19. The method was immunoSEQ multiplex PCR; TCRdb's version includes in-frame clones alone and lacks a portion of them. This sample has 50,000 to 70,000 clones, with around nine tenths found just once. Sequenced: peripheral blood. These receptors were taken from a woman aged 70-85 years with active COVID-19.

V and J are TRBV7-3 and TRBJ2-2; D uncertain. Germline loops: CDR1 SGHTA, CDR2 FQGTGA. The CDR3 spans 16 residues. Trimming shortened V by 2 bases and J by 0 bases, and 10 bases separated the two germline ends. CDR3 nucleotide sequence: TGTGCCAGCAGCTTACAGGCGCCGGCGAACACCGGGGAGCTGTTTTTT. It yields the protein CASSLQAPANTGELFF.

This chain joins TRBV15 and TRBJ2-1; D gene ambiguous. CDR1 is LNHNV and CDR2 is YYDKDF in the germline V gene (reference sequence). The CDR3 is made up of 14 amino acids. V lost 1 base, J lost 9 bases, and 13 bases lay in between. This CDR3 reads CATSRVVGPTEQFF. The CDR3 coding sequence is TGTGCCACCAGCAGAGTTGTGGGCCCGACTGAGCAGTTCTTC. Supplemented by reference TRBV15 and TRBJ2-1, the full variable domain reads DAMVIQNPRYQVTQFGKPVTLSCSQTLNHNVMYWYQQKSSQAPKLLFHYYDKDFNNEADTPDNFQSRRPNTSFCFLDIRSPGLGDTAMYLCATSRVVGPTEQFFGPGTRLTVL.

This chain uses TRBV10-3 with TRBJ2-7; perhaps TRBD1 as D (6 bases). Trimming pared 11 bases from V and 5 bases from J, leaving 16 bases between. Germline V gene sequence: CDR1 ENHRY, CDR2 SYGVKD. The length of the CDR3 is 12 residues. Here the CDR3 DNA reads TGTGCCGCGAGTACTGGGGGCGACGAGCAGTACTTC. It specifies CAASTGGDEQYF.

This clone was observed a single time. This chain uses TRBV11-3 with TRBJ1-2, with 12 bases fitting TRBD1. After removal of 5 bases from V and 7 bases from J, the junction contained 11 bases not matched to a gene. The CDR3 spans 16 residues. CDR1 SGHNT and CDR2 YENEEA come from the germline V gene. The CDR3 loop reads CASSPNGTGGGCGYTF. The CDR3 DNA reads as TGTGCCAGCAGCCCGAACGGGACAGGGGGCGGGTGTGGCTACACCTTC.

V gene TRBV2 combines with J gene TRBJ2-3; D might be TRBD2 (7 bases). The CDR3 loop spans 16 amino acids. The ends were cut back, 9 bases at V and 6 bases at J, with 25 bases in the middle. Germline loops: CDR1 SNHLY, CDR2 FYNNEI. The CDR3 here is CASGGPMAGVGDTQYF. The CDR3 DNA reads TGTGCCAGTGGGGGGCCTATGGCGGGAGTGGGGGATACGCAGTATTTT.

The chain combines TRBV9 with TRBJ1-2; 10 bases are shared with TRBD1. The CDR3 contains 16 residues. From germline, CDR1 is SGDLS and CDR2 YYNGEE. The J segment lost 2 bases and the V segment lost 4 bases, leaving 8 bases of the junction unmatched. The CDR3 region is CASSPPGTGENYGYTF. The CDR3 coding sequence is TGTGCCAGCAGCCCCCCAGGGACAGGGGAGAACTATGGCTACACCTTC.

The gene calls are TRBV6-6 and TRBJ2-2; maybe TRBD2 (6 bases). The CDR3 is 16 amino acids. V lost 6 bases to trimming and J lost 4 bases, with 18 bases between them. Germline-derived CDR1 and CDR2 are MNHNY and SVGAGI (reference sequence). The CDR3 DNA reads TGTGCCAGCAGAACTCCGGGACTGCGGGCCACCGGGGAGCTGTTTTTT. The encoded protein is CASRTPGLRATGELFF.

On this clone: A read error may produce the germline difference seen at one junction end. This chain connects TRBV6-6 to TRBJ2-5; 9 nucleotides agree with TRBD1. The germline V gene has CDR1 MNHNY and CDR2 SVGAGI (reference sequence). This CDR3 has 15 residues. CDR3: CASSYSTGTGETQYF. The CDR3 nucleotides read TGTGCCAGCAGCTACTCGACAGGGACAGGGGAGACCCAGTACTTC.

The chain has TRBV9 and TRBJ1-1, with TRBD1 as a possible D gene (5 bases). Trimming removed 0 bases from V and 0 bases from J, with 9 bases in between. The CDR3 loop spans 15 amino acids. The germline gives CDR1 SGDLS, CDR2 YYNGEE. The CDR3 region has the DNA TGTGCCAGCAGCGTAGGCTGGACACTGAACACTGAAGCTTTCTTT. This translates into CASSVGWTLNTEAFF.

The J gene is TRBJ1-3, the V gene TRBV3-1 (or the pseudogene TRBV3-2), with 11 bases matching TRBD1. Germline trimming cut 0 bases from V and 4 bases from J; bases unmatched to any gene: 5. Germline-derived CDR1 and CDR2 are LGHDT and YNNKEL (reference sequence). This CDR3 spans 17 amino acids. Written as DNA, the CDR3 is TGTGCCAGCAGCCAAGAGATAAGGACAGGGGGCGGAAACACCATATATTTT. Protein product: CASSQEIRTGGGNTIYF.

The chain couples TRBV6-1 to TRBJ2-7, with 11 bases aligning to TRBD2. The CDR3 runs to 19 residues. Germline values: CDR1 MNHNS, CDR2 SASEGT. V trimming: 3 bases; J trimming: 2 bases; junction bases outside the gene matches: 15. This CDR3 reads CASSDKTESGLADPYEQYF. The CDR3 coding sequence is TGTGCCAGCAGTGACAAAACCGAATCGGGACTAGCGGACCCCTACGAGCAGTACTTC.

The chain uses TRBV5-1 and TRBJ1-5; D gene unclear. The CDR3 is 14 residues long. Germline values: CDR1 SGHRS, CDR2 YFSETQ. V lost 0 bases and J lost 5, with 9 bases in between. CDR3 bases: TGCGCCAGCAGCTTGGGAGGGAACCATCAGCCCCAGCATTTT. It codes for CASSLGGNHQPQHF.

V and J are TRBV6-5 and TRBJ2-2; 10 positions agree with TRBD2. After removal of 6 bases from V and 3 bases from J, the junction contained 4 bases not matched to a gene. This CDR3 has 15 residues. Germline lookup yields CDR1 MNHEY and CDR2 SVGAGI. CDR3 in amino acids: CASSPGLADTGELFF. The CDR3 DNA reads TGTGCCAGCAGCCCCGGACTAGCGGACACCGGGGAGCTGTTTTTT.

The chain joins TRBV7-2 to TRBJ1-5, with TRBD1 matching over 7 bases. The germline gives CDR1 SGHTA, CDR2 FQGNSA. Trimming cost V 4 bases and J 3 bases; bases outside gene matches: 3. The CDR3 runs 14 residues. CDR3 in amino acids: CASSSGTVNQPQHF. In DNA form, the CDR3 reads TGTGCCAGCAGCTCCGGGACAGTCAATCAGCCCCAGCATTTT.

This rearrangement joins TRBV5-1 to TRBJ1-1; D ambiguous. V lost 4 bases to trimming and J lost 1 base, with 14 bases between them. The CDR3 is made up of 15 amino acids. The V gene's germline CDR1 is SGHRS and CDR2 YFSETQ. CDR3 sequence (DNA): TGCGCCAGCAGCGCCTCCTACTCCGGGAACACTGAAGCTTTCTTT. The encoded protein is CASSASYSGNTEAFF.

The chain employs TRBV12-3 or TRBV12-4 and TRBJ2-3; 10 bases agree with TRBD2. V dropped 6 bases and J dropped 11; count of bases not matched to a gene: 8. The CDR3 contains 13 residues. The CDR3 DNA reads TGTGCCAGCAGCCCTGGACTAGCGGAGGAGCAGTATTTT. Residues: CASSPGLAEEQYF.

This clone is a singleton in its sample. V gene TRBV2 combines with J gene TRBJ1-5; maybe TRBD1 (5 bases). The V end lost 1 base, the J end lost 7 bases, and 14 bases lay between the germline ends. This CDR3 is built from 15 residues. Germline V lookup: CDR1 SNHLY, CDR2 FYNNEI. CDR3 in amino acids: CASSEDLAGIQPQHF. The DNA of the CDR3 is TGTGCCAGCAGTGAAGATTTGGCAGGGATACAGCCCCAGCATTTT.

The chain employs TRBV5-4 and TRBJ2-5; 10 bases line up with TRBD1. The CDR3 contains 15 residues. The V gene end was trimmed by 0 bases and the J gene end by 3 bases; junction bases not matched to a gene: 2. CDR1 is SGHNT and CDR2 is YYREEE in the germline V gene (reference sequence). CDR3: CASSLAGTGEETQYF. CDR3 nucleotides: TGTGCCAGCAGCTTGGCCGGGACAGGGGAAGAGACCCAGTACTTC.

This chain joins TRBV4-2 and TRBJ2-7; maybe TRBD2 (5 bases). Germline V lookup: CDR1 LGHNA, CDR2 YNFKEQ. The CDR3 sequence is 15 residues long. Trimming left V 0 bases short and J 9 bases short, with 18 bases between. CDR3 loop: CASSQELADLGAQYF. In nucleotides, the CDR3 is TGTGCCAGCAGCCAAGAATTGGCGGACCTGGGAGCGCAGTACTTC.

V is TRBV12-3 or TRBV12-4 and J is TRBJ2-1, with D perhaps TRBD1 (6 bases). Between the trimmed V and J ends, which lost 4 bases and 6 bases, there was a span of 10 bases. This CDR3 contains 13 residues. For the CDR3, the DNA is TGTGCCAGCAGTTCACTAGGGGGCAATGAGCAGTTCTTC. Translating gives CASSSLGGNEQFF.

This clone was counted a single time. The genes are TRBV7-6 and TRBJ1-1, with TRBD1 identical over 11 bases. The V gene end was trimmed by 2 bases and the J gene end by 3 bases; junction bases not matched to a gene: 8. The CDR3 length is 17 residues. Germline CDR1 SGHVS, CDR2 FNYEAQ. Here the CDR3 reads CASSLRRDRGWDTEAFF. The CDR3 nucleotides are TGTGCCAGCAGCTTAAGGCGGGACAGGGGGTGGGACACTGAAGCTTTCTTT.

This rearrangement joins TRBV7-7 to TRBJ2-5; possible D gene TRBD1, 6 bases. Deletions cut 4 bases from V and 2 bases from J, with 17 bases between. The length of the CDR3 is 16 residues. Germline V gene sequence: CDR1 SSHAT, CDR2 FNYEAQ (reference sequence). The DNA of the CDR3 is TGTGCCAGCAGCTCCTACTTACAGGGCGCTCAAGAGACCCAGTACTTC. It yields the protein CASSSYLQGAQETQYF.

The chain recombines TRBV30 with TRBJ1-1; tentative D call: TRBD1 (6 bases). Germline CDR1 is GTSNPN and CDR2 is SVGIG (reference sequence). V was pared by 5 bases and J by 5 bases, with 18 bases between. The CDR3 has 14 residues. CDR3 protein: CAWATTTGRTEAFF. The CDR3 DNA reads TGTGCCTGGGCTACGACGACAGGAAGAACTGAAGCTTTCTTT.

This rearrangement joins TRBV3-1 (or the pseudogene TRBV3-2) to TRBJ1-2; weak D call: TRBD1 (6 bases). The CDR3 consists of 15 residues. Germline V gene data show CDR1 as LGHDT and CDR2 as YNNKEL (reference sequence). Deletions cut 0 bases from V and 4 bases from J, with 12 bases between. CDR3 bases: TGTGCCAGCAGCCAAGATTTAGAGGGGGTCTATGGCTACACCTTC. Translation: CASSQDLEGVYGYTF.

This chain connects TRBV28 to TRBJ2-1, with D possibly TRBD2 on 6 matching bases. There are 15 residues in the CDR3. The germline CDR1 and CDR2 sequences are MDHEN and SYDVKM. Between the trimmed V and J ends, which lost 5 bases and 6 bases, there was a span of 17 bases. CDR3 nucleotide sequence: TGTGCCAGCAGTACTCCGGGACTCGGTATCAATGAGCAGTTCTTC. Translation: CASSTPGLGINEQFF.

The chain uses TRBV6-5 and TRBJ2-5, with 8 bases fitting TRBD2. Germline lookup yields CDR1 MNHEY and CDR2 SVGAGI. V lost 6 bases to trimming and J lost 2 bases; unmatched junction nucleotides: 5. This CDR3 is built from 14 residues. The CDR3 loop reads CASRLSGAQETQYF. In DNA form, the CDR3 reads TGTGCCAGCAGACTTAGCGGGGCTCAAGAGACCCAGTACTTC.